This T cell receptor beta chain was identified during a study of CD8 T cells in Susac syndrome. Random hexamers served to reverse transcribe roughly 0.5 to 1 ug RNA. In TCRdb, the immunoSEQ multiplex PCR reads were re-called with MiXCR into one record per CDR3 protein. The table records tens of thousands of distinct CDR3 sequences, nearly 96% of them present only once. Germline V gene data show CDR1 as SGDLS and CDR2 as YYNGEE. Trimming took 0 bases from V and 2 from J, leaving 12 bases between them. The CDR3 sequence is 15 residues long. TEMRA cells were enriched by FACS, and CD4+ and CD8+ T cells were negatively isolated.

This rearrangement joins TRBV9 to TRBJ2-7; D unresolved. This clonotype originated in a human donor with multiple sclerosis. The sequencing input was CD4+ T cells from PBMCs. CDR3 sequence (DNA): TGTGCCAGCAGCGTAGGTTTCGGCCCCGCCTACGAGCAGTACTTC. Translated, it gives CASSVGFGPAYEQYF.